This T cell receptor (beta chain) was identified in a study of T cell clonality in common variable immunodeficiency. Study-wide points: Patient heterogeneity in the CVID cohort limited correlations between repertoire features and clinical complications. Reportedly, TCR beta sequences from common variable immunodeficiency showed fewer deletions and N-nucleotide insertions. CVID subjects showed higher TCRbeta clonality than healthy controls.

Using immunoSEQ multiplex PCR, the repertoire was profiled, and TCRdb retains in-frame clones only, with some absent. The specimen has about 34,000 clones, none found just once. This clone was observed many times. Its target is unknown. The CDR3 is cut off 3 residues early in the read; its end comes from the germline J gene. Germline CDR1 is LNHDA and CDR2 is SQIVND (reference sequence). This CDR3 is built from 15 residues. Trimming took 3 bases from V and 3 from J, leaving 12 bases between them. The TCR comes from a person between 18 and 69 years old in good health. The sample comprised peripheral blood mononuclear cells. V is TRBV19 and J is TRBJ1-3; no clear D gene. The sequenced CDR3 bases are TGTGCCAGTAGTATCGGTCGACAAGATGGAAACACC. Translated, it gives CASSIGRQDGNT. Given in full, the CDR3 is CASSIGRQDGNTIYF.